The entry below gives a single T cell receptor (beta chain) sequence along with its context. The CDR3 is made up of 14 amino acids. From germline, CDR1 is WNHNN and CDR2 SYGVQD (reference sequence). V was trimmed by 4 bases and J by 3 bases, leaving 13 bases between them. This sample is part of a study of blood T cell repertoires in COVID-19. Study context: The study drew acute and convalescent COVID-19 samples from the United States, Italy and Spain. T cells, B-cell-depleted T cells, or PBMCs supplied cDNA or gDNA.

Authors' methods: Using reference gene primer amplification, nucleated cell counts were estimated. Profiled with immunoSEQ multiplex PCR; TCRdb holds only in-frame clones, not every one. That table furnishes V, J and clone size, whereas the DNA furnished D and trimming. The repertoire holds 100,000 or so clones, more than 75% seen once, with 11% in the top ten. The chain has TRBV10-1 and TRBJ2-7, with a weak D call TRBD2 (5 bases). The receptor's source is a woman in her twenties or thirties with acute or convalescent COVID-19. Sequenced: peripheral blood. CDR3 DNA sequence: TGCGCCAGCAGTGGTGGCGGGTCCTTCTACGAGCAGTACTTC. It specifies CASSGGGSFYEQYF.